The present T cell receptor (beta chain) was sequenced within a study of OX40 agonist ivuxolimab in advanced cancers. Turning to the study itself: Ivuxolimab was administered intravenously to patients at 0.01 to 10 mg/kg every 2 weeks.

To note about this clone: As yet, its antigen is unknown.

The V gene's germline CDR1 is SGHTA and CDR2 FQGTGA. Trimming cost V 1 base and J 6 bases; bases outside gene matches: 6. The CDR3 has 15 residues. The table came from immunoSEQ multiplex PCR; TCRdb's copy has only in-frame clones and leaves some out. The sample holds about 76,000 clones, 70% to 90% seen once. General study points: More expanded clones were found, on average, in CD8+ than in CD4+ T cells.

This specimen consisted of CD4+ or CD8+ T cells sorted from blood, obtained in a trial of the OX40 agonist ivuxolimab. The clonotype originates from an adult with an advanced solid tumor such as melanoma, head and neck, liver or kidney cancer. The gene calls are TRBV7-3 and TRBJ2-3; TRBD2 agrees at 8 bases. CDR3 residues: CASSLSGTRDDTQYF. DNA for the CDR3: TGTGCCAGCAGCTTAAGCGGGACTAGGGACGATACGCAGTATTTT.